This T cell receptor beta chain was recovered during a study of blood T cell repertoires in COVID-19 (dated by TCRdb to 2018 to 2021). In the study overall: Collaborator samples came from the United States, Italy and Spain and covered acute and convalescent phases of COVID-19. The prospective study material was composed of cDNA or gDNA derived from T cells, B-cell-depleted T cells, or PBMCs. Subjects who had been exposed to COVID-19, were actively infected with it, or had recovered from it provided the deeply sampled blood TCRbeta repertoires that made up the dataset. The repertoires were released in a freely available public database intended as a resource for research on the immune response to SARS-CoV-2. Samples came from the ongoing ImmuneRACE study (first 160 participants) plus 1,254 subjects from 6 global collaborators. The sample metadata nearly always contained a de-identified subject ID, COVID-19 status, age in years and sex. Where HLA class I and class II types were available, the types were taken from metadata supplied by the sample provider, not from assay-based typing. General study outcomes and caveats: The amount of clinical and demographic metadata varied by source and participant and was provided uncurated.

In the case of this clone: Its antigen target is currently unknown. No quality values exist for individual bases; no much larger clone is one base distant.

V sheds 6 bases and J sheds 7 bases, leaving 25 bases between their ends. Including cysteine and phenylalanine, the CDR3 has 17 amino acids. Only CDR3 DNA is held: 51 bases, read in frame from base 1. Taken from the germline V gene, the CDR1 and CDR2 loops are SGHRS and YFSETQ. The immunoSEQ Assay, a bias-controlled multiplex PCR, was used to amplify TCRbeta CDR3 regions from genomic DNA. From the authors' description of their analysis: Within the assay, amplification of reference gene primers was used to estimate how many nucleated cells each sample contained. To quantify the absolute abundance of each unique TCRbeta CDR3 rearrangement, sequence reads were collapsed and filtered. For each sample, productive Simpson clonality was calculated by taking the square root of Simpson's diversity index across productive rearrangements. Not all clones reach the TCRdb copy of this immuneACCESS table, which keeps in-frame sequences only. Checked studies attribute under half of the gap to unresolved V genes and leave the rest unexplained. That table gives V, J and clone size, and the DNA gave D and trimming. The sample table records about 160,000 clones; approximately 91% of these occur just once. Of the sample, 2% to 3% falls within the top ten clones.

Each collaborating institution followed its own protocols to collect whole blood in K2EDTA tubes. For TCRbeta analysis, collaborator samples were shipped as frozen whole blood, as isolated PBMCs, or as DNA extracted from either sample type. The sequenced sample was peripheral blood. The rearrangement combines TRBV5-1 with TRBJ1-4; matching of 5 bases hints at TRBD1 as the D gene. The source of this sequence is a man aged 18 to 29 with acute or convalescent COVID-19. Here the CDR3 is given as CASTPGGGTRRGEKLFF. The DNA is as follows: TGCGCCAGCACCCCCGGTGGGGGGACCAGACGCGGTGAAAAACTGTTTTTT. The full variable domain, with segments outside the CDR3 supplied by the reference TRBV5-1 and TRBJ1-4 proteins, appears as KAGVTQTPRYLIKTRGQQVTLSCSPISGHRSVSWYQQTPGQGLQFLFEYFSETQRNKGNFPGRFSGRQFSNSRSEMNVSTLELGDSALYLCASTPGGGTRRGEKLFFGSGTQLSVL.